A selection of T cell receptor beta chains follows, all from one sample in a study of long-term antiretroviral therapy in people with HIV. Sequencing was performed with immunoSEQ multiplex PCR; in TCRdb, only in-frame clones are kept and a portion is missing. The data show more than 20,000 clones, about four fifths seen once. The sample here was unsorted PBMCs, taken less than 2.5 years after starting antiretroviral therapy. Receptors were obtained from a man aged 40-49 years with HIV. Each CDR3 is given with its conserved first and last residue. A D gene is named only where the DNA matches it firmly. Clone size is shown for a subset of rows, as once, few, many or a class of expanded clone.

cdr3_aa: CASSKRLTGDGTEAFF; cdr3_nt: TGTGCCAGCAGCAAACGACTTACGGGGGATGGTACTGAAGCTTTCTTT; j_call: TRBJ1-1; v_call: TRBV7-2; d_call: .; clone_size: .
cdr3_aa: CASGTINSPLHF; cdr3_nt: TGTGCCAGCGGAACTATTAATTCACCCCTCCACTTT; j_call: TRBJ1-6; v_call: TRBV11-1; d_call: .; clone_size: .
cdr3_aa: CASGFAPGTVDF; cdr3_nt: .; j_call: TRBJ1-6; v_call: TRBV27; d_call: .; clone_size: .
cdr3_aa: CASSDQGHLNTEAFF; cdr3_nt: TGTGCCAGCTCAGACCAGGGACACTTGAACACTGAAGCTTTCTTT; j_call: TRBJ1-1; v_call: TRBV18; d_call: .; clone_size: .
cdr3_aa: CAAGVEGARGELFF; cdr3_nt: TGCGCCGCAGGGGTGGAGGGGGCAAGAGGGGAGCTGTTTTTT; j_call: TRBJ2-2; v_call: TRBV10-2; d_call: .; clone_size: .
cdr3_aa: CASSHGVSTDTQYF; cdr3_nt: TGTGCCAGCAGCCACGGCGTTAGCACAGATACGCAGTATTTT; j_call: TRBJ2-3; v_call: TRBV9; d_call: .; clone_size: few
cdr3_aa: CASIRLNGYTF; cdr3_nt: TGTGCCAGTATCCGCTTAAATGGCTACACCTTC; j_call: TRBJ1-2; v_call: TRBV19; d_call: .; clone_size: .
cdr3_aa: CASSEWETQYF; cdr3_nt: TGTGCCAGCAGTGAATGGGAGACCCAGTACTTC; j_call: TRBJ2-5; v_call: TRBV6-1; d_call: .; clone_size: .
cdr3_aa: CASSLQADRGYTF; cdr3_nt: TGTGCCAGCAGTCTCCAGGCGGATCGCGGCTACACCTTC; j_call: TRBJ1-2; v_call: TRBV28; d_call: .; clone_size: .
cdr3_aa: CASSSGVSYEQYF; cdr3_nt: TGCGCCAGCAGCAGCGGCGTTTCCTACGAGCAGTACTTC; j_call: TRBJ2-7; v_call: TRBV5-1; d_call: .; clone_size: .
cdr3_aa: CASSLIAGTPLFF; cdr3_nt: TGTGCCAGCAGTTTAATCGCCGGGACCCCACTGTTTTTT; j_call: TRBJ1-4; v_call: TRBV27; d_call: .; clone_size: .
cdr3_aa: CASSRREENTGELFF; cdr3_nt: TGTGCCAGCAGTAGGCGGGAGGAAAATACCGGGGAGCTGTTTTTT; j_call: TRBJ2-2; v_call: TRBV6-6; d_call: TRBD2; clone_size: .
cdr3_aa: CASVAGGPYNEQFF; cdr3_nt: TGCGCCAGCGTAGCGGGAGGGCCATACAATGAGCAGTTCTTC; j_call: TRBJ2-1; v_call: TRBV10-2; d_call: TRBD2; clone_size: .
cdr3_aa: CASSLVEQGAYEQYF; cdr3_nt: TGTGCCAGCAGCTTAGTCGAACAGGGCGCCTACGAGCAGTACTTC; j_call: TRBJ2-7; v_call: TRBV7-8; d_call: .; clone_size: .
cdr3_aa: CATSGTGLGGDTQYF; cdr3_nt: TGCGCCACCTCCGGGACAGGGTTAGGTGGAGATACGCAGTATTTT; j_call: TRBJ2-3; v_call: TRBV5-1; d_call: TRBD1; clone_size: .
cdr3_aa: CASSLGWDRDHEQYF; cdr3_nt: TGTGCCAGCAGCTTAGGGTGGGACAGGGACCACGAGCAGTACTTC; j_call: TRBJ2-7; v_call: TRBV7-9; d_call: TRBD1; clone_size: .
cdr3_aa: CASVWDRGPYEQYF; cdr3_nt: TGTGCCAGCGTCTGGGACAGGGGGCCGTACGAGCAGTACTTC; j_call: TRBJ2-7; v_call: TRBV2; d_call: TRBD1; clone_size: .
cdr3_aa: CASSQEHGVDYQPQHF; cdr3_nt: TGCGCCAGCAGCCAAGAACATGGGGTTGATTATCAGCCCCAGCATTTT; j_call: TRBJ1-5; v_call: TRBV4-3; d_call: .; clone_size: .
cdr3_aa: CATSRESGGSKDTQYF; cdr3_nt: TGTGCCACCAGCAGGGAAAGCGGGGGATCGAAAGATACGCAGTATTTT; j_call: TRBJ2-3; v_call: TRBV15; d_call: TRBD2; clone_size: .
cdr3_aa: CASSPGTGRTEAFF; cdr3_nt: TGTGCCAGCAGCCCCGGGACAGGGAGGACTGAAGCTTTCTTT; j_call: TRBJ1-1; v_call: TRBV7-3; d_call: TRBD1; clone_size: .
cdr3_aa: CASSIAGPTGELFF; cdr3_nt: TGTGCCAGTAGTATAGCGGGGCCCACCGGGGAGCTGTTTTTT; j_call: TRBJ2-2; v_call: TRBV19; d_call: .; clone_size: .
cdr3_aa: CASSVGTGGFGTGELFF; cdr3_nt: TGTGCCAGCAGCGTAGGGACAGGGGGCTTCGGCACCGGGGAGCTGTTTTTT; j_call: TRBJ2-2; v_call: TRBV9; d_call: TRBD1; clone_size: few
cdr3_aa: CASSLREGAETQYF; cdr3_nt: TGTGCCAGCAGCCTGAGGGAGGGGGCAGAGACCCAGTACTTC; j_call: TRBJ2-5; v_call: TRBV5-4; d_call: .; clone_size: .
cdr3_aa: CASRQGGETQYF; cdr3_nt: TGCGCCAGCAGGCAGGGCGGTGAGACCCAGTACTTC; j_call: TRBJ2-5; v_call: TRBV10-1; d_call: .; clone_size: .
cdr3_aa: CATSRDRGTNTEAFF; cdr3_nt: TGTGCCACCAGCAGAGATCGGGGAACGAACACTGAAGCTTTCTTT; j_call: TRBJ1-1; v_call: TRBV15; d_call: .; clone_size: .
cdr3_aa: CASSSLTGGYSTNEKLFF; cdr3_nt: TGTGCCAGCAGCTCCCTGACAGGGGGCTATTCAACTAATGAAAAACTGTTTTTT; j_call: TRBJ1-4; v_call: TRBV7-9; d_call: TRBD1; clone_size: .
cdr3_aa: CSLEGGQSVSTDTQYF; cdr3_nt: TGTAGCCTAGAGGGGGGACAGTCTGTTAGCACAGATACGCAGTATTTT; j_call: TRBJ2-3; v_call: TRBV7-9; d_call: .; clone_size: .
cdr3_aa: CASSAILGVGTEAFF; cdr3_nt: TGTGCCAGCAGCGCCATTTTGGGCGTCGGGACTGAAGCTTTCTTT; j_call: TRBJ1-1; v_call: TRBV7-9; d_call: .; clone_size: medium-sized
cdr3_aa: CASSSNPGNEQFF; cdr3_nt: TGTGCCAGCAGTTCGAATCCGGGGAATGAGCAGTTCTTC; j_call: TRBJ2-1; v_call: TRBV27; d_call: .; clone_size: .
cdr3_aa: CASSISSTEAFF; cdr3_nt: TGTGCCAGTAGTATATCAAGTACCGAAGCTTTCTTT; j_call: TRBJ1-1; v_call: TRBV19; d_call: .; clone_size: .
cdr3_aa: CASRDRLYEQYF; cdr3_nt: TGTGCCAGCAGGGACCGATTGTACGAGCAGTACTTC; j_call: TRBJ2-7; v_call: TRBV27; d_call: .; clone_size: .
cdr3_aa: CASSLGGVAKNIQYF; cdr3_nt: TGTGCCAGCAGTTTGGGCGGGGTAGCCAAAAACATTCAGTACTTC; j_call: TRBJ2-4; v_call: TRBV28; d_call: .; clone_size: .
cdr3_aa: CASAAGAKYEQYF; cdr3_nt: TGTGCCAGCGCAGCGGGGGCCAAGTACGAGCAGTACTTC; j_call: TRBJ2-7; v_call: TRBV18; d_call: TRBD2; clone_size: .
cdr3_aa: CASSYPGTKSEQYF; cdr3_nt: TGTGCCAGCAGCTACCCGGGGACTAAGTCCGAGCAGTACTTC; j_call: TRBJ2-7; v_call: TRBV7-2; d_call: TRBD2; clone_size: .
cdr3_aa: CASSLAGGRADTQYF; cdr3_nt: TGTGCCAGCAGTCTAGCGGGGGGGCGGGCAGATACGCAGTATTTT; j_call: TRBJ2-3; v_call: TRBV11-2; d_call: TRBD2; clone_size: .
cdr3_aa: CATSGLAGGGYGYTF; cdr3_nt: TGTGCCACGAGCGGGCTGGCCGGGGGGGGCTATGGCTACACCTTC; j_call: TRBJ1-2; v_call: TRBV19; d_call: .; clone_size: .
cdr3_aa: CASSLDGAKNIQYF; cdr3_nt: TGCGCCAGCAGCCTCGACGGAGCCAAAAACATTCAGTACTTC; j_call: TRBJ2-4; v_call: TRBV5-1; d_call: .; clone_size: .
cdr3_aa: CASRRGLDTQYF; cdr3_nt: TGTGCCAGCAGACGGGGGCTGGATACGCAGTATTTT; j_call: TRBJ2-3; v_call: TRBV27; d_call: .; clone_size: .
cdr3_aa: CASSGIVTSSYEQYF; cdr3_nt: TGCGCCAGCAGCGGTATCGTAACCTCCTCCTACGAGCAGTACTTC; j_call: TRBJ2-7; v_call: TRBV10-2; d_call: .; clone_size: .
cdr3_aa: CASSLLAGVYEWQYF; cdr3_nt: TGTGCCAGCAGCTTATTGGCGGGGGTCTACGAGTGGCAGTACTTC; j_call: TRBJ2-7; v_call: TRBV11-2; d_call: TRBD2; clone_size: .
cdr3_aa: CASSSQGTGELFF; cdr3_nt: TGTGCCAGCAGCTCCCAGGGAACCGGGGAGCTGTTTTTT; j_call: TRBJ2-2; v_call: TRBV11-3; d_call: .; clone_size: once